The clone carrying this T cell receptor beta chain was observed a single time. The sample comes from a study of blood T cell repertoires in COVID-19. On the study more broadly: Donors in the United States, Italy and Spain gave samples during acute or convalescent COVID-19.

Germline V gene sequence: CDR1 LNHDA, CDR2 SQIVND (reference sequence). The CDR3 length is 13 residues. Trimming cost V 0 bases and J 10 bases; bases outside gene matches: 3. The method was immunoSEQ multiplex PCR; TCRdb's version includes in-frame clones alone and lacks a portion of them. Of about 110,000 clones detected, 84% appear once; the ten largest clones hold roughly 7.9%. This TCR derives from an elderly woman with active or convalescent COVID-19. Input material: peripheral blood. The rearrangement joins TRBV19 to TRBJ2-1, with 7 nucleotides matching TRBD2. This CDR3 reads CASSIETGGEQFF. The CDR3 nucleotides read TGTGCCAGTAGTATAGAAACCGGGGGGGAGCAGTTCTTC.